This TCR beta chain was retrieved from a study of T cell changes during pregnancy in multiple sclerosis. From germline, CDR1 is MNHNY and CDR2 SVGAGI (reference sequence). V gave up 7 bases and J gave up 1 base, with 14 bases separating them. This CDR3 spans 15 amino acids. The assay was immunoSEQ multiplex PCR, and TCRdb's table has in-frame clones only and misses some. The table includes 65,000 to 85,000 clones, approximately 88% detected once. The input for sequencing was peripheral blood, taken in the first trimester of pregnancy. The receptor was isolated from a female donor in good health, enrolled as a control in a pregnancy study. This rearrangement joins TRBV6-6 to TRBJ1-5; perhaps TRBD1 as D (5 bases). CDR3 DNA sequence: TGTGCCAGCACTGAGTGGGGGGTGAGCAATCAGCCCCAGCATTTT. Translation: CASTEWGVSNQPQHF.